The rows below give T cell receptor beta chains drawn from one sample of a study of cytomegalovirus exposure and HLA in healthy donors. TCRdb keeps only in-frame clones here, not all; method: immunoSEQ multiplex PCR. The sample holds 150,000 to 170,000 clones, 79% seen once. The source material was PBMCs. These receptors all stem from a man aged 25 to 45 in good health and CMV-seropositive. CDR3s leave out the opening cysteine and the closing phenylalanine or tryptophan. Clone size is not always given. Where it is, it says once, few, many or a class for expanded clones.

>TRBV30|.
AWSVSDRDFPEAF
>TRBV14|.
ASSRGGSTDTQY
>TRBV30|.
AWSSQGSEQY
>TRBV7-9|.
ASSLGSGQETQY
>TRBV7-2|once
ASSLQGGASWAF
>TRBV10-3|.
AISESEVETQY
>TRBV7-9|.
ADRTGNTGELF
>TRBV2|.
ASRVRVGQPQH
>TRBV2|.
ASSDNSETQY
>TRBV7-3|.
ASSSYAGATYEQY
>TRBV4-1|.
ASSLMNTGELF
>TRBV6-5|.
ASSLRDRNQPQH
>TRBV5-1|few
ASSLGPSGSNEQF
>TRBV9|.
ASSVGHNEQF
>TRBV6-5|.
ASSYRGPGNTIY
>TRBV6-4|.
ASSDSIGSDTQY
>TRBV5-1|once
ASSSPGGGPGQDTQY
>TRBV10-3|.
AISLGTSGGSYEQY
>TRBV7-7|once
ASSSAGLAGVLETQY
>TRBV5-1|.
ASSPTAVTGELF
>TRBV6-4|.
ASSDLAGSTDTQY
>TRBV30|.
AWSKGGALNTEAF
>TRBV9|once
ASSSDRGGYT
>TRBV7-9|.
ASSSGSNYGYT
>TRBV15|.
ATSRQQGADGYT
>TRBV5-6|.
ASSLRQGLQEKLF
>TRBV18|few
ASSPPAGENIQY
>TRBV4-3|once
ASSQDKETANYGYT